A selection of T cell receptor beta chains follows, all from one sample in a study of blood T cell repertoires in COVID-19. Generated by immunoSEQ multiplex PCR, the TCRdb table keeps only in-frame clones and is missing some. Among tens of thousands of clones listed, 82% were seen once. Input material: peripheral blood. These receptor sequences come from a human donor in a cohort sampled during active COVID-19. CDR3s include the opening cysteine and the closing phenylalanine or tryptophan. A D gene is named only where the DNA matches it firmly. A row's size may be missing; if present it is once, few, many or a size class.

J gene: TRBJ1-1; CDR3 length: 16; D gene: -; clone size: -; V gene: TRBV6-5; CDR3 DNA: TGTGCCAGCAGTTACGACAGCCTCAGTATGAACACTGAAGCTTTCTTT; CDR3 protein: CASSYDSLSMNTEAFF
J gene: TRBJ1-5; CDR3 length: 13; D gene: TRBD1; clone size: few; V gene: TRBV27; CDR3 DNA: TGTGCCAGCAGCCTGGGACAGGCTAGGCCCCAGCATTTT; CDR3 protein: CASSLGQARPQHF
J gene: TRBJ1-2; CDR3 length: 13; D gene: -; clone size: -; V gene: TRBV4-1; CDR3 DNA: TGCGCCAGCAGCCAAGATAGAGGGAGAGGCTACACCTTC; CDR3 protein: CASSQDRGRGYTF
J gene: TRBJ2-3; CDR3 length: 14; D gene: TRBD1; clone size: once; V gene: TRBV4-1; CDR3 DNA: TGCGCCAGCAGCCCGGGACAGGGCGCAGATACGCAGTATTTT; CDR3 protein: CASSPGQGADTQYF
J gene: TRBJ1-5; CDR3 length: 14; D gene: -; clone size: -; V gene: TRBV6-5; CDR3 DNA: TGTGCCAGCAGTAGGCAGGGCAGCAATCAGCCCCAGCATTTT; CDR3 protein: CASSRQGSNQPQHF
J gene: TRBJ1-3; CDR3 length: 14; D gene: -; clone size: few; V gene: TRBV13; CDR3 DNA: TGTGCCAGCAGCTTACACAGGCGTGGAAACACCATATATTTT; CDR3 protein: CASSLHRRGNTIYF
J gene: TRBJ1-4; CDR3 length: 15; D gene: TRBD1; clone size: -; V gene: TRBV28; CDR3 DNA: TGTGCCAGCAGTTTTGGGACAGCAACTAATGAAAAACTGTTTTTT; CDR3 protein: CASSFGTATNEKLFF
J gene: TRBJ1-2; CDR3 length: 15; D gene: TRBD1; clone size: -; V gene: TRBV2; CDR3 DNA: TGTGCCAGCAGTGCAACAGGGGGCGGTAGCTATGGCTACACCTTC; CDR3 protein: CASSATGGGSYGYTF
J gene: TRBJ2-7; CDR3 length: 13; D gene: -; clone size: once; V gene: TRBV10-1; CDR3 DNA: TGCGCCAGCAGCCCTACAGGGTTCTACGAGCAGTACTTC; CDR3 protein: CASSPTGFYEQYF
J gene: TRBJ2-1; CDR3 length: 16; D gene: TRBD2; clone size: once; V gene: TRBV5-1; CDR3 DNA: TGCGCCAGCAGCTTCAGCGGGGGCCCCCTCTACAATGAGCAGTTCTTC; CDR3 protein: CASSFSGGPLYNEQFF
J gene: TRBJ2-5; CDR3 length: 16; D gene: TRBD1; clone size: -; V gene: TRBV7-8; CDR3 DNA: TGTGCCAGCAGCCGAGGATTACAGGGGGCCCGGGAGACCCAGTACTTC; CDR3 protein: CASSRGLQGARETQYF
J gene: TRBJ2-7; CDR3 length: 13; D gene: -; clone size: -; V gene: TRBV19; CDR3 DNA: TGTGCCAGTACGCGCGGCAGAGCCTACGAGCAGTACTTC; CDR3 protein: CASTRGRAYEQYF
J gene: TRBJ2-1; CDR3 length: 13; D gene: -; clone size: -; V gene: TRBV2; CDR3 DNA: TGTGCCAGCAGTGTCCCAGGCGAGAATGAGCAGTTCTTC; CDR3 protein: CASSVPGENEQFF
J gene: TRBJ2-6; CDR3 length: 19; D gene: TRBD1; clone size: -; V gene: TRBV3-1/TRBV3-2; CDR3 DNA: TGTGCCAGCAGCCAAGAGCTTGGGACAGCCTACTCTGGGGCCAACGTCCTGACTTTC; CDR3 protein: CASSQELGTAYSGANVLTF
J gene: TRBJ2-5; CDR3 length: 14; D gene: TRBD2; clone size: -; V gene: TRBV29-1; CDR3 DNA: TGCAGCGTGTCTAGCGGGGGCGGTGGGGAGACCCAGTACTTC; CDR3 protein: CSVSSGGGGETQYF
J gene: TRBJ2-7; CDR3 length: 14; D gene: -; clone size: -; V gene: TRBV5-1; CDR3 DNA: TGCGCCAGCAGCTTGGACGGTGTGGGCCACGAGCAGTACTTC; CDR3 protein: CASSLDGVGHEQYF
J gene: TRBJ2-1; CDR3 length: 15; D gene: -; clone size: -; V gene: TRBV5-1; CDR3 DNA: TGCGCCAGCAGCCGTGCCTTGGACAGCTACAATGAGCAGTTCTTC; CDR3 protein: CASSRALDSYNEQFF
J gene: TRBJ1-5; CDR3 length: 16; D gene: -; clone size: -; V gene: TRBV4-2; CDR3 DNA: TGTGCCAGCAGCCAAACCAGGTTCAATAGCAATCAGCCCCAGCATTTT; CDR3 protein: CASSQTRFNSNQPQHF
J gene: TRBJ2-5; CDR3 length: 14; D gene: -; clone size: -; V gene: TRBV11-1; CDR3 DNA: TGTGCCAGCATCCCGACAGATCGTCAGGAGACCCAGTACTTC; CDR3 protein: CASIPTDRQETQYF
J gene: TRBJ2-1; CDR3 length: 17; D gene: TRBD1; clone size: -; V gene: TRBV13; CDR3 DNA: TGTGCCAGCAGCTCAAGCATACAGGGGTACGGGTACAATGAGCAGTTCTTC; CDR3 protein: CASSSSIQGYGYNEQFF
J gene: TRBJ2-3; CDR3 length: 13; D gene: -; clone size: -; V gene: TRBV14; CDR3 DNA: TGTGCCAGCAGGACAATGGTGGCAGATACGCAGTATTTT; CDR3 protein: CASRTMVADTQYF
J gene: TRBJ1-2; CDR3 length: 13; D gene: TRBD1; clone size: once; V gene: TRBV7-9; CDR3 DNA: TGTGCCAGCAGCTCTCGGACAGGGGGGGATTACACCTTC; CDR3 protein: CASSSRTGGDYTF
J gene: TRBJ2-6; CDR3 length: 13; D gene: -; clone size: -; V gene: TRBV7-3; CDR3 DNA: TGTGCCAGCAGCTTAGGCGGGGCCAACGTCCTGACTTTC; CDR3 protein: CASSLGGANVLTF
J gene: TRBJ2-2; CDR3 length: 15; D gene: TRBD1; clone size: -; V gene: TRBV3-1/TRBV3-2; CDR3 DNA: TGTGCCAGCAGCCCGACAGGGGTGGGCACCGGGGAGCTGTTTTTT; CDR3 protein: CASSPTGVGTGELFF
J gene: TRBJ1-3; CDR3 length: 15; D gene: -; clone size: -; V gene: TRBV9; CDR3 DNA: TGTGCCAGCAGCGGAACAGGGTCGCCCGGAAACACCATATATTTT; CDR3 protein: CASSGTGSPGNTIYF
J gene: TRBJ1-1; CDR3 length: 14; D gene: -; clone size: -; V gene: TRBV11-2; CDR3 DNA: TGTGCCAGCAGCTTAGGGGGCTGGATCACTGAAGCTTTCTTT; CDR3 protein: CASSLGGWITEAFF
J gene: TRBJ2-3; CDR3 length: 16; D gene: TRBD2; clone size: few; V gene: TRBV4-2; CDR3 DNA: TGTGCCAGCAGCCAAGTCATCGCGGGGGGCACAGATACGCAGTATTTT; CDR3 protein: CASSQVIAGGTDTQYF
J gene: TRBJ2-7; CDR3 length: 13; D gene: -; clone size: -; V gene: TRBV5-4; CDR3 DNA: TGTGCCACCGATAGGGGGAACTCGGGCGAGCAGTACTTC; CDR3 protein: CATDRGNSGEQYF
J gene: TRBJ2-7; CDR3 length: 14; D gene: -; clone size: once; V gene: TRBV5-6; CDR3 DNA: TGTGCCAGCAGCCCTTACGTGAGCTCCTACGAGCAGTACTTC; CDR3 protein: CASSPYVSSYEQYF
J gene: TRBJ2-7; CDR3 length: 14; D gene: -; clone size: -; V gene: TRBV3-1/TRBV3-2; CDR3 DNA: TGTGCCAGCAGCCAAGATGCAGGGCCCTACGAGCAGTACTTC; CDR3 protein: CASSQDAGPYEQYF
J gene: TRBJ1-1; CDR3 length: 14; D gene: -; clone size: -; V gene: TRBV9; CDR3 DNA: TGTGCCAGCAGCCCAACCACAGGGAACACTGAAGCTTTCTTT; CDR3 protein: CASSPTTGNTEAFF
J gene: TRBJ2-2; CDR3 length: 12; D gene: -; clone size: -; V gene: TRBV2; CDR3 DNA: TGTGCCAGCCGTCAGGAGGCCGGGGAGCTGTTTTTT; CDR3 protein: CASRQEAGELFF
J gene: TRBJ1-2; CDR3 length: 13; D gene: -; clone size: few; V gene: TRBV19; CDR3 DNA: TGTGCCAGTCGTCCCACAGATAACTATGGCTACACCTTC; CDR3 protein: CASRPTDNYGYTF
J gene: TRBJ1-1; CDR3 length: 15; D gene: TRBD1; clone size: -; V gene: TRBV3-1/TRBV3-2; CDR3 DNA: TGTGCCAGCAGCCAAGGGCTGGACAGGTACACTGAAGCTTTCTTT; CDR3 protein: CASSQGLDRYTEAFF
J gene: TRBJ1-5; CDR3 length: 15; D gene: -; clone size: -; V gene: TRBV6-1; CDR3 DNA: TGTGCCAGCAGTGAAACAGTGCCCTACAATCAGCCCCAGCATTTT; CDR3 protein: CASSETVPYNQPQHF
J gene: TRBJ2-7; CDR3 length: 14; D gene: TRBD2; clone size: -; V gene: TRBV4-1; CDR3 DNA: TGCGCCAGCAGCCACGCGGGGGGACCCTACGAGCAGTACTTC; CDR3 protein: CASSHAGGPYEQYF
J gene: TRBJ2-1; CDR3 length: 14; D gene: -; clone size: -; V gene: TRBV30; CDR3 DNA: TGTGCCTGGAGTGTAGGAGCGGCATACAATGAGCAGTTCTTC; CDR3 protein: CAWSVGAAYNEQFF
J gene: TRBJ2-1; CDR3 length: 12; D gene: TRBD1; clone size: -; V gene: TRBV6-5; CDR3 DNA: TGTGCCAGCAGTCGGACAGGGACTGAGCAGTTCTTC; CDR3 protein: CASSRTGTEQFF
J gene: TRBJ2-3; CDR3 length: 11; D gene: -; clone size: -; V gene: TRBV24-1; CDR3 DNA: TGTGCCACCAGTGATCGAGATACGCAGTATTTT; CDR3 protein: CATSDRDTQYF
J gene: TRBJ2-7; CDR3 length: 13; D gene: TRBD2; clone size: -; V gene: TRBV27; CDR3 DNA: TGTGCCAGCAGTCGGGGGGGCCACTACGAGCAGTACTTC; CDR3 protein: CASSRGGHYEQYF
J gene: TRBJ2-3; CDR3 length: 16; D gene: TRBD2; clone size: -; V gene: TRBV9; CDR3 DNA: TGTGCCAGCAGCGTAGGCACTAGCGGGGGGGCATATACGCAGTATTTT; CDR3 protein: CASSVGTSGGAYTQYF
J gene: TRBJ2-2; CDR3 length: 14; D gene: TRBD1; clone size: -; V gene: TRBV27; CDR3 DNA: TGTGCCAGCAGTTGGGACAGGGCGGGCGGGGAGCTGTTTTTT; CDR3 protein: CASSWDRAGGELFF
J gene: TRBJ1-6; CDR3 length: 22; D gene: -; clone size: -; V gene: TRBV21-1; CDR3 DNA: TGTGCCAGCAGCCCCCGGGACAGAAGTTTCCCCGGGCAGACCCCCTATAATTCACCCCTCCACTTT; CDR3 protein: CASSPRDRSFPGQTPYNSPLHF
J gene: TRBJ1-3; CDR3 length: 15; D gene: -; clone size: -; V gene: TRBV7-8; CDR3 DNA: TGTGCCAGCAGCCCCTATCGTGCCCCTGGAAACACCATATATTTT; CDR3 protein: CASSPYRAPGNTIYF
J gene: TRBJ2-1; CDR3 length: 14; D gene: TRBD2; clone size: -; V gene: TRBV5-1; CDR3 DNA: TGCGCCAGCAGCTCGGGACTAGCGGTCGATGAGCAGTTCTTC; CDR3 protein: CASSSGLAVDEQFF
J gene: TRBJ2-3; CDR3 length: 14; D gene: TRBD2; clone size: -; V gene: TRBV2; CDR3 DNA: TGTGCCAGCAGCGGGACTAGCGGTTCAGATACGCAGTATTTT; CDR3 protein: CASSGTSGSDTQYF
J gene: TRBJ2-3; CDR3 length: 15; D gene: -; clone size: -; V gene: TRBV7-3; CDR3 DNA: TGTGCCAGCAGCTCCGGGTCTATGGACACAGATACGCAGTATTTT; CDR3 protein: CASSSGSMDTDTQYF
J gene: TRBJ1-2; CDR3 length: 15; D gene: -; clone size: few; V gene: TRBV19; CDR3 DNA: TGTGCCAGTAGTATGGGGACAACTCTTAACTATGGCTACACCTTC; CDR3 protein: CASSMGTTLNYGYTF
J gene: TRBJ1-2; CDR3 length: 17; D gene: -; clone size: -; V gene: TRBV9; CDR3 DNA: TGTGCCAGCAGCACCCGCGAGAGACAGGAGACTAACTATGGCTACACCTTC; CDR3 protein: CASSTRERQETNYGYTF
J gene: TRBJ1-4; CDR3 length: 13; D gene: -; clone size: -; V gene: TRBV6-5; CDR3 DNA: TGTGCCAGCAGGGGGGACTTTCATGAAAAACTGTTTTTT; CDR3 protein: CASRGDFHEKLFF
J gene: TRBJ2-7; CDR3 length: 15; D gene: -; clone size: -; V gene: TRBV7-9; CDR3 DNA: TGTGCCAGCAGCTTTCAGGACAGTCTCTCCTACGAGCAGTACTTC; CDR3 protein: CASSFQDSLSYEQYF
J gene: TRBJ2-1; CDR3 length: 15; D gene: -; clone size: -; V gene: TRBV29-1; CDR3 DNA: TGCAGCGCAAGGGGGACGGGGGGCGGTTACAATGAGCAGTTCTTC; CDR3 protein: CSARGTGGGYNEQFF